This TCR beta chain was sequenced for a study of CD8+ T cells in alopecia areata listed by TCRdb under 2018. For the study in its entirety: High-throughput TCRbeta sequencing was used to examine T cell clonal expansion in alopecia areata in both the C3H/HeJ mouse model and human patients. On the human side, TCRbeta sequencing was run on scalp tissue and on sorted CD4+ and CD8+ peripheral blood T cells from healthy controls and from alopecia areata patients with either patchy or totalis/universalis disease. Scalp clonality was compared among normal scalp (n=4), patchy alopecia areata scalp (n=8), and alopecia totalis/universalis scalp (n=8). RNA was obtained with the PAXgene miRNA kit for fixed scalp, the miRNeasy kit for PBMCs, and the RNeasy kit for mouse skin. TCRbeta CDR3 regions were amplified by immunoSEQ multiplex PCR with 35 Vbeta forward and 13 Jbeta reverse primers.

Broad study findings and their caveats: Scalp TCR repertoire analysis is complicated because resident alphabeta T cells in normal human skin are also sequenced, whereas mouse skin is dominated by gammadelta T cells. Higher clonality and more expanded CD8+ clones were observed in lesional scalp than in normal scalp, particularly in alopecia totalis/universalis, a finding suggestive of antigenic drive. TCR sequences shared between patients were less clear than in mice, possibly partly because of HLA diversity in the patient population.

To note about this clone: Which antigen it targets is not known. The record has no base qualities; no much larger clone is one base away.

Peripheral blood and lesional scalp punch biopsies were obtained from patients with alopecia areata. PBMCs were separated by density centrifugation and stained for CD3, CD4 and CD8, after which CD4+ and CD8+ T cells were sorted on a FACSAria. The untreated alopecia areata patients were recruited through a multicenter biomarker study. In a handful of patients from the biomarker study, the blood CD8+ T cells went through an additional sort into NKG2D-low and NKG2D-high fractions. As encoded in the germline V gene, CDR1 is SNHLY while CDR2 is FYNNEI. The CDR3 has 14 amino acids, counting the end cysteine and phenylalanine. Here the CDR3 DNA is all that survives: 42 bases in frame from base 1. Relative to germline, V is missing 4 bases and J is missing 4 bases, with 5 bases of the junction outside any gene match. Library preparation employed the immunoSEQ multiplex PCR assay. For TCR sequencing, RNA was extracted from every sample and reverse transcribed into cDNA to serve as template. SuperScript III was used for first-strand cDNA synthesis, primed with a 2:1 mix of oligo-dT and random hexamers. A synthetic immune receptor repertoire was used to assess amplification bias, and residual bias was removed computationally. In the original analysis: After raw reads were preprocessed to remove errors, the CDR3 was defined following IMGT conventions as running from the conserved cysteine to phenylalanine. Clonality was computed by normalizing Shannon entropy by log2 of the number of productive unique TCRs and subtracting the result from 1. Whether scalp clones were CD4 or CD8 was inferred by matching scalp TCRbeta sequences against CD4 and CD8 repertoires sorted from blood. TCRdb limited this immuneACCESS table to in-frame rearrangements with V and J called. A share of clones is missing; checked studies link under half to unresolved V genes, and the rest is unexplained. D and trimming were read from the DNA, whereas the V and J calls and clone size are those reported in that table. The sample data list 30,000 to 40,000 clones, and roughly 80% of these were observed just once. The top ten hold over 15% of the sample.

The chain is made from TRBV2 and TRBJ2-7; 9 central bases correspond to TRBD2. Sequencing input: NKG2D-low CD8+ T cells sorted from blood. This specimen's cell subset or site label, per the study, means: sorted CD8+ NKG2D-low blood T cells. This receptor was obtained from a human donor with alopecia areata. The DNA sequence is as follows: TGTGCCAGCAGTGGGACTAGCGATCCTTACGAGCAGTACTTC. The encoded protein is CASSGTSDPYEQYF.